This T cell receptor beta chain came from a study of T cells expressing NK-cell markers. The germline gives CDR1 SGHRS, CDR2 YFSETQ. This CDR3 region has 13 residues. TCRdb reprocessed the 5' RACE reads and reports one entry per CDR3 protein, with no DNA. Its listing shows fewer than 200,000 distinct CDR3 sequences. This TCR was sampled from a woman between 18 and 70 years old in good health. The material sequenced was blood T cells: a sorted CD56 or NKG2C T cell subset, CD4+ or CD8+ T cells, or bulk PBMC T cells (not recorded which). The genes are TRBV5-1 and TRBJ1-1. The CDR3 reads CASKGVQNTEAFF.